This TCR beta chain was recorded in a study of identical twins. To note about this clonotype: Its specificity is unknown.

V shed 2 bases, J shed 2 bases, and the junction held 10 bases outside the gene matches. Germline CDR1 SGHKS, CDR2 YYEKEE (reference sequence). CDR3 length: 18 amino acids. Study-level results: Twins' excess sharing was less marked for out-of-frame beta sequences. Twin sharing of out-of-frame TCR alpha was underestimated by models in monozygotic pairs.

Each donor (without exception) was a healthy Caucasian. Unique molecular identifiers were present on cDNA, and template switching added a universal primer site. TCRdb redid the calling of the 5' RACE reads with MiXCR, one entry per CDR3 protein. The data show about 890,000 distinct CDR3 sequences, around 12% seen once. This sample was also put to use in a study of yellow fever vaccine responses in identical twins.

Sequencing was performed on PBMCs. The source is a woman aged 18-29 years in good health. The V gene is TRBV5-5, the J gene TRBJ2-1; 10 positions agree with TRBD2. The CDR3 sequence: CASSLIIASGSTYNEQFF. The CDR3 nucleotides are TGTGCCAGCAGCTTAATTATAGCTAGCGGGAGTACCTACAATGAGCAGTTCTTC.